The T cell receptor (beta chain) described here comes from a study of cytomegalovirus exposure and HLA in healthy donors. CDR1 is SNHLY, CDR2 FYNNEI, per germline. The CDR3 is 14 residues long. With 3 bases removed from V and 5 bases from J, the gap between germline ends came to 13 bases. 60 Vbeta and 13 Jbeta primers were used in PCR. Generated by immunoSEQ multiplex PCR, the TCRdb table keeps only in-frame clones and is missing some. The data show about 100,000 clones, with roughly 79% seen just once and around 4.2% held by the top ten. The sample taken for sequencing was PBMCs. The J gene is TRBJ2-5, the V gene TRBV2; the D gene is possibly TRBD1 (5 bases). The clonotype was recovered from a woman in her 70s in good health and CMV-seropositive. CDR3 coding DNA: TGTGCCAGCAGTGACTCATTAGGACATGAGACCCAGTACTTC. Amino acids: CASSDSLGHETQYF.